This paragraph reports one T cell receptor beta chain. CDR3 length: 16 amino acids. The V gene lost 7 bases and the J gene lost 0 bases, with 17 bases spanning the gap. Germline CDR1 reads MDHEN; CDR2 reads SYDVKM. This entry is derived from a study of shared T cell receptors in the human thymus. TCRdb's copy holds only in-frame clones and misses some; the assay was immunoSEQ multiplex PCR. The table includes roughly 410,000 clones, more than 85% detected once. The rearrangement links TRBV28 to TRBJ2-3; TRBD1 is a possible D gene (5 bases). Material: thymocytes. This clonotype originated in a human donor. CDR3 loop: CASKPSRTTSTDTQYF. CDR3 nucleotides: TGTGCCAGCAAGCCATCTCGGACAACTAGCACAGATACGCAGTATTTT.